These 24 T cell receptor beta chains share one sample of origin, sequenced in a study of blood T cell repertoires in COVID-19 (TCRdb year 2020). Receptor libraries were prepared by the immunoSEQ multiplex PCR assay. What TCRdb holds here is the immuneACCESS table cut down to in-frame rearrangements. Part of the clones is not present; checked against another copy, under half of the missing clones reflect an unresolved V gene, and the others are unexplained. The sample records just under 250,000 clones, 80% to 90% of which are singletons. The ten largest clonotypes hold over 4% of the sample. The sequencing input was PBMCs or T cells enriched from blood (not recorded which). The receptor set was obtained from a woman between 25 and 40 years old who had recovered from COVID-19.

The chain uses TRBV29-1 and TRBJ2-1; 11 bases map to TRBD1. The CDR3 consists of 18 residues. V dropped 3 bases and J dropped 4; count of bases not matched to a gene: 14. CDR1 is SQVTM, CDR2 ANQGSEA, per germline. DNA for the CDR3: TGCAGCGTTGATGTCAAATTGACCGGGACAGGGGGATACAATGAGCAGTTCTTC. The encoded protein is CSVDVKLTGTGGYNEQFF.

This clone was seen only once. The chain combines TRBV19 with TRBJ2-7; 7 bases line up with TRBD1. This CDR3 is built from 11 residues. Germline lookup yields CDR1 LNHDA and CDR2 SQIVND (reference sequence). The trim removed 10 bases at V and 5 bases at J, leaving 5 bases unmatched. CDR3 sequence (DNA): TGTGCCACCAGACAGGGCCACGAGCAGTACTTC. It translates to CATRQGHEQYF. The entire variable domain, with the rest obtained from reference TRBV19 and TRBJ2-7, is as follows: DGGITQSPKYLFRKEGQNVTLSCEQNLNHDAMYWYRQDPGQGLRLIYYSQIVNDFQKGDIAEGYSVSREKKESFPLTVTSAQKNPTAFYLCATRQGHEQYFGPGTRLTVT.

The chain recombines TRBV5-1 with TRBJ2-2; 15 bases fit TRBD2. CDR1 and CDR2 (germline): SGHRS, YFSETQ. Trimming cost V 3 bases and J 1 base; bases outside gene matches: 1. The CDR3 totals 17 residues. The CDR3 sequence is CASSSGLAGGNTGELFF. The CDR3 bases are TGCGCCAGCAGCTCGGGACTAGCGGGAGGGAACACCGGGGAGCTGTTTTTT.

This clone was recorded once. The chain joins TRBV28 to TRBJ2-1, with 10 bases that match TRBD2. CDR1 is MDHEN and CDR2 is SYDVKM in the germline V gene. Trimming removed 4 bases from V and 8 bases from J; junction bases left unmatched: 8. CDR3 size: 15 residues. The DNA of the CDR3 is TGTGCCAGCAGTTCCCTAGCGGGAGTACGAGATGAGCAGTTCTTC. As protein: CASSSLAGVRDEQFF.

The V call is TRBV5-5, the J call TRBJ1-2; tentatively, D is TRBD1 (6 bases). Germline assignment: CDR1 SGHKS and CDR2 YYEKEE (reference sequence). This CDR3 contains 15 residues. V was trimmed by 0 bases and J by 2 bases, leaving 11 bases between them. The CDR3, as DNA: TGTGCCAGCAGCTTGGGGGTTGACAGGAACTATGGCTACACCTTC. Encoded protein: CASSLGVDRNYGYTF.

The DNA of the CDR3 is TGTGCCAGCAGTCGAGGGTTGGCCTACGAGCAGTACTTC. Protein: CASSRGLAYEQYF. V usage is TRBV27 and J usage is TRBJ2-7, with a tentative D call TRBD2 (5 bases). Trimming pared 5 bases from V and 2 bases from J, leaving 10 bases between. Germline CDR1 reads MNHEY; CDR2 reads SMNVEV (reference sequence). This CDR3 comprises 13 residues.

This clone appeared once. The sample holds other DNA sequences that translate to the same CDR3. The J gene is TRBJ1-1, the V gene TRBV9, with 7 bases lining up with TRBD1. CDR1 and CDR2 from the germline V gene are SGDLS and YYNGEE. The CDR3 extends over 13 amino acids. Germline trimming cut 3 bases from V and 1 base from J; bases unmatched to any gene: 0. The CDR3 here is CASSAGGNTEAFF. The CDR3 DNA is TGTGCCAGCAGCGCAGGGGGGAACACTGAAGCTTTCTTT.

CDR3 protein: CASSLGLAQDEQFF. CDR3 in DNA: TGTGCCAGCAGCTTGGGACTAGCGCAGGATGAGCAGTTCTTC. V and J are TRBV7-3 and TRBJ2-1, with 10 bases identical to TRBD2. Losses at the gene ends were 3 bases for V and 8 bases for J; bases not matched to a gene: 4. The CDR3 has 14 amino acids. CDR1 and CDR2 (germline): SGHTA, FQGTGA.

This chain connects TRBV18 to TRBJ1-4, with D possibly TRBD1 on 5 matching bases. Germline loops: CDR1 KGHSH, CDR2 LQKENI. Trimming shortened V by 6 bases and J by 8 bases, and 13 bases separated the two germline ends. The CDR3 spans 13 residues. The CDR3 DNA reads TGTGCCAGCTCTTACGTCCAGGGCGAAAAACTGTTTTTT. This translates into CASSYVQGEKLFF.

The V call is TRBV28, the J call TRBJ2-7; 7 nucleotides align to TRBD2. CDR3 size: 12 residues. Germline V CDR1 and CDR2: MDHEN, SYDVKM. J was trimmed by 6 bases and V by 3 bases; bases with no gene match: 2. In DNA, the CDR3 is TGTGCCAGCAGTTTGACTAGCAGCGAGCAGTACTTC. Protein sequence: CASSLTSSEQYF.

V gene TRBV5-4 combines with J gene TRBJ2-1, with 7 nucleotides matching TRBD2. Germline V gene lookup returns CDR1 SGHNT and CDR2 YYREEE (reference sequence). The CDR3 runs 15 residues. The junction had 6 bases not matched to a gene; V was cut back by 4 bases and J by 2 bases. CDR3 nucleotides: TGTGCCAGCAGCCCGGGGCTAGCGGCCTACAATGAGCAGTTCTTC. Its translation is CASSPGLAAYNEQFF.

This chain links TRBV27 with TRBJ2-6; 7 bases are a match to TRBD1. The CDR3 has 16 amino acids. The trim removed 6 bases at V and 1 base at J, leaving 6 bases unmatched. Germline CDR1 reads MNHEY; CDR2 reads SMNVEV (reference sequence). CDR3: CASSGTDASGANVLTF. The DNA for the CDR3 is TGTGCCAGCAGCGGGACAGATGCGTCTGGGGCCAACGTCCTGACTTTC.

The rearrangement links TRBV9 to TRBJ2-1, with 10 bases that match TRBD1. Germline CDR1 and CDR2: SGDLS and YYNGEE. CDR3 length: 15 residues. The V gene end was trimmed by 0 bases and the J gene end by 8 bases; junction bases not matched to a gene: 5. CDR3 protein: CASSVGQGAYHEQFF. The CDR3 DNA sequence: TGTGCCAGCAGCGTAGGACAGGGGGCTTATCATGAGCAGTTCTTC.

V and J are TRBV5-8 and TRBJ2-7; D unresolved. Trimming pared 4 bases from V and 3 bases from J, leaving 14 bases between. CDR1 SGHTS and CDR2 YDEGEE come from the germline V gene. The CDR3 is made up of 14 amino acids. Here the CDR3 reads CASSPSQALYEQYF. CDR3 bases: TGTGCCAGCAGCCCAAGTCAGGCTCTCTACGAGCAGTACTTC.

This sequence joins TRBV5-1 and TRBJ1-6; 9 bases map to TRBD1. This CDR3 has 18 amino acids. V lost 5 bases to trimming and J lost 8 bases; unmatched junction nucleotides: 17. CDR1 and CDR2 (germline): SGHRS, YFSETQ. The CDR3 DNA reads TGCGCCAGCAGTCCCGGGACAGGGAATTTCTTCGAGGATTCACCCCTCCACTTT. Amino acid sequence: CASSPGTGNFFEDSPLHF.

Comment on this clone: One end of the junction varies from germline; a read error may be responsible. The rearrangement uses TRBV28 and TRBJ1-2; 9 bases are shared with TRBD1. From germline, CDR1 is MDHEN and CDR2 SYDVKM. The CDR3 has 14 amino acids. The CDR3 DNA sequence: TGTGCCAGCAGGAGACAGGGGGGGAACTATGACTACACCTTC. Protein product: CASRRQGGNYDYTF.

The V call is TRBV24-1, the J call TRBJ2-1; D is perhaps TRBD2 (6 bases). The length of the CDR3 is 16 residues. The V gene lost 0 bases and the J gene lost 0 bases, with 8 bases spanning the gap. The germline gives CDR1 KGHDR, CDR2 SFDVKD. The CDR3 DNA reads as TGTGCCACCAGTGATTTGAGCGGGTCCTCCTACAATGAGCAGTTCTTC. This encodes CATSDLSGSSYNEQFF.

This chain links TRBV18 with TRBJ1-2; 9 positions match TRBD1. The V gene end was trimmed by 2 bases and the J gene end by 7 bases; junction bases not matched to a gene: 8. The CDR3 totals 15 residues. In germline, CDR1 is KGHSH, CDR2 LQKENI. The CDR3 bases are TGTGCCAGCTCACCAACACAGGGGGCACGTCGTGGCTACACCTTC. Amino acid sequence: CASSPTQGARRGYTF.

The chain has TRBV5-6 and TRBJ2-3; D is unresolved. Between the trimmed V and J ends, which lost 0 bases and 1 base, there was a span of 9 bases. The CDR3 contains 15 residues. The germline CDR1 and CDR2 sequences are SGHDT and YYEEEE. The CDR3 sequence is CASSLVGIRTDTQYF. In nucleotides, the CDR3 is TGTGCCAGCAGCTTGGTCGGTATACGCACAGATACGCAGTATTTT.

V is TRBV7-2 and J is TRBJ1-5; no definite D call. The CDR3 has 14 amino acids. Germline V gene sequence: CDR1 SGHTA, CDR2 FQGNSA. V lost 4 bases and J 1 base, leaving 8 bases between the germline ends. For the CDR3, the DNA is TGTGCCAGCAGCTCCCCCAGGAGCAATCAGCCCCAGCATTTT. The encoded protein is CASSSPRSNQPQHF.

The gene calls are TRBV28 and TRBJ2-7, with 7 bases that match TRBD2. Trimming removed 1 base from V and 2 bases from J; junction bases left unmatched: 14. Germline loops: CDR1 MDHEN, CDR2 SYDVKM. The CDR3 covers 18 residues. DNA for the CDR3: TGTGCCAGCAGTTTATACCTTGGGACTATAGCAGAGACCTACGAGCAGTACTTC. Translated, it gives CASSLYLGTIAETYEQYF.

The CDR3 protein is CASSLVLGDKPNEQFF. The CDR3 DNA reads as TGCGCCAGCAGCTTGGTTTTGGGGGACAAACCCAATGAGCAGTTCTTC. The rearrangement links TRBV5-1 to TRBJ2-1; possible D gene TRBD1, 6 bases. CDR3 size: 16 residues. V lost 0 bases and J 6 bases, leaving 16 bases between the germline ends. CDR1 and CDR2 (germline): SGHRS, YFSETQ.

This clone has only a few counts. The chain has TRBV7-2 and TRBJ2-6, with D possibly being TRBD1 (5 bases). Trimming took 0 bases from V and 4 from J, leaving 7 bases between them. CDR1 is SGHTA and CDR2 is FQGNSA in the germline V gene. The length of the CDR3 is 15 residues. CDR3 bases: TGTGCCAGCAGCTTAGCAGGGGTGGGGGCCAACGTCCTGACTTTC. Its protein is CASSLAGVGANVLTF.

This chain joins TRBV6-2 or TRBV6-3 and TRBJ2-7; 7 nucleotides align to TRBD1. The junction had 9 bases not matched to a gene; V was cut back by 5 bases and J by 2 bases. Germline CDR1 and CDR2: MNHEY and SVGEGT. The CDR3 covers 15 residues. CDR3 sequence: CASSLRDRRTYEQYF. CDR3 nucleotides: TGTGCCAGCAGTCTCCGGGACAGAAGAACCTACGAGCAGTACTTC.